The rows below give T cell receptor beta chains drawn from one sample of a study of neurological immune-mediated disorders. A single record per CDR3 protein comes from TCRdb applying MiXCR to the 5' RACE reads. The profile shows around 31,000 distinct CDR3 sequences, 4% of them singletons. The sample taken for sequencing was CD4+ T cells from blood. These receptors came from a woman in her thirties or forties in good health. Both conserved end residues are part of each CDR3. A D gene is named only where the DNA matches it firmly. Expanded clones are given a class, and other clones once, few, many or no size at all.

d_gene: NA; j_gene: TRBJ2-1; v_gene: TRBV5-1; abundance: medium-sized; CDR3aa: CASRAGTGNNEQFF; CDR3nt: TGCGCCAGCCGCGCCGGGACTGGCAACAATGAGCAGTTCTTC
d_gene: TRBD2; j_gene: TRBJ2-1; v_gene: TRBV7-2; abundance: many; CDR3aa: CASSNSGKQFF; CDR3nt: TGTGCCAGCAGTAATAGCGGGAAGCAGTTCTTC
d_gene: NA; j_gene: TRBJ2-1; v_gene: TRBV11-3; abundance: many; CDR3aa: CASSSEPGLSYNEQFF; CDR3nt: TGTGCCAGCAGCTCCGAACCGGGACTCTCCTACAATGAGCAGTTCTTC
d_gene: TRBD1; j_gene: TRBJ2-1; v_gene: TRBV19; abundance: many; CDR3aa: CASNAWTGSYNEQFF; CDR3nt: TGTGCCAGTAACGCCTGGACAGGTTCTTACAATGAGCAGTTCTTC
d_gene: TRBD1; j_gene: TRBJ1-1; v_gene: TRBV4-1; abundance: many; CDR3aa: CASSQVLGTGPGTFF; CDR3nt: TGCGCCAGCAGCCAAGTACTCGGGACAGGCCCCGGGACTTTCTTT
d_gene: TRBD1; j_gene: TRBJ2-1; v_gene: TRBV10-3; abundance: many; CDR3aa: CAISESQGVSYNEQFF; CDR3nt: TGTGCCATCAGTGAGTCACAGGGGGTGTCCTACAATGAGCAGTTCTTC
d_gene: TRBD2; j_gene: TRBJ2-1; v_gene: TRBV5-6; abundance: once; CDR3aa: CASSSESGRAAKQFF; CDR3nt: TGTGCCAGCAGCTCCGAATCCGGGAGGGCCGCTAAGCAGTTCTTC
d_gene: NA; j_gene: TRBJ2-3; v_gene: TRBV6-5; abundance: many; CDR3aa: CASSFQRTGAGTDTQYF; CDR3nt: TGTGCCAGCAGTTTCCAGCGGACGGGGGCGGGAACAGATACGCAGTATTTT
d_gene: NA; j_gene: TRBJ2-1; v_gene: TRBV10-2; abundance: many; CDR3aa: CASSVLQTNEQFF; CDR3nt: TGCGCCAGCAGTGTTTTACAGACCAATGAGCAGTTCTTC
d_gene: NA; j_gene: TRBJ2-7; v_gene: TRBV12-3/TRBV12-4; abundance: many; CDR3aa: CASSAGGSYEQYF; CDR3nt: TGTGCCAGCAGTGCAGGGGGGTCCTACGAGCAGTACTTC
d_gene: NA; j_gene: TRBJ2-7; v_gene: TRBV18; abundance: many; CDR3aa: CASSPDSSEQYF; CDR3nt: TGTGCCAGCTCACCGGACAGCTCCGAGCAGTACTTC
d_gene: NA; j_gene: TRBJ2-1; v_gene: TRBV28; abundance: many; CDR3aa: CASILGGAGSYNEQFF; CDR3nt: TGTGCCAGCATCCTGGGGGGGGCCGGCTCCTACAATGAGCAGTTCTTC
d_gene: NA; j_gene: TRBJ2-3; v_gene: TRBV5-1; abundance: many; CDR3aa: CASSLEGRDENTQYF; CDR3nt: TGCGCCAGCAGCTTGGAAGGGCGGGATGAAAATACGCAGTATTTT
d_gene: NA; j_gene: TRBJ2-1; v_gene: TRBV27; abundance: many; CDR3aa: CASSLLQGGGRNEQFF; CDR3nt: TGTGCCAGCAGTTTACTACAGGGAGGCGGACGTAATGAGCAGTTCTTC
d_gene: TRBD1; j_gene: TRBJ2-7; v_gene: TRBV6-1; abundance: NA; CDR3aa: CASRIPGQENYEQYF; CDR3nt: TGTGCCAGCAGGATCCCGGGACAGGAGAACTACGAGCAGTACTTC
d_gene: TRBD2; j_gene: TRBJ2-2; v_gene: TRBV7-3; abundance: many; CDR3aa: CASSSSSVAGEINTGELFF; CDR3nt: TGTGCCAGCAGCTCCTCCTCAGTAGCGGGGGAGATAAACACCGGGGAGCTGTTTTTT
d_gene: NA; j_gene: TRBJ2-7; v_gene: TRBV5-1; abundance: many; CDR3aa: CASSLGPRARGSYEQYF; CDR3nt: TGCGCCAGCAGCTTGGGCCCGAGGGCCCGAGGATCCTACGAGCAGTACTTC
d_gene: TRBD1; j_gene: TRBJ1-4; v_gene: TRBV20-1; abundance: many; CDR3aa: CSASGTDPLGGEKLFF; CDR3nt: TGCAGTGCTTCCGGGACAGACCCCTTGGGGGGAGAAAAACTGTTTTTT
d_gene: TRBD1; j_gene: TRBJ1-2; v_gene: TRBV20-1; abundance: many; CDR3aa: CSAWTGYLYGYTF; CDR3nt: TGCAGTGCTTGGACAGGGTACCTCTATGGCTACACCTTC
d_gene: NA; j_gene: TRBJ1-2; v_gene: TRBV20-1; abundance: many; CDR3aa: CSATRDIGGYTF; CDR3nt: TGCAGTGCAACGAGGGACATCGGTGGCTACACCTTC
d_gene: NA; j_gene: TRBJ1-2; v_gene: TRBV12-3/TRBV12-4; abundance: many; CDR3aa: CASSFRGAGTGAGYTF; CDR3nt: TGTGCCAGCAGTTTTCGGGGCGCAGGGACGGGGGCTGGCTACACCTTC
d_gene: NA; j_gene: TRBJ2-1; v_gene: TRBV5-1; abundance: many; CDR3aa: CASSLIGSENEQFF; CDR3nt: TGCGCCAGCAGCCTGATCGGATCCGAAAATGAGCAGTTCTTC
d_gene: NA; j_gene: TRBJ2-2; v_gene: TRBV20-1; abundance: many; CDR3aa: CSANGATGELFF; CDR3nt: TGCAGTGCTAACGGGGCCACCGGGGAGCTGTTTTTT
d_gene: NA; j_gene: TRBJ2-5; v_gene: TRBV6-2/TRBV6-3; abundance: many; CDR3aa: CASRDRQTQETQYF; CDR3nt: TGTGCCAGCAGAGACCGACAGACCCAAGAGACCCAGTACTTC
d_gene: TRBD1; j_gene: TRBJ1-1; v_gene: TRBV7-2; abundance: many; CDR3aa: CASSFRTGMNTEAFF; CDR3nt: TGTGCCAGCAGCTTCCGGACAGGGATGAACACTGAAGCTTTCTTT
d_gene: TRBD2; j_gene: TRBJ2-5; v_gene: TRBV7-2; abundance: many; CDR3aa: CASRINLAGETQETQYF; CDR3nt: TGTGCCAGCCGTATCAATCTAGCGGGGGAGACCCAAGAGACCCAGTACTTC
d_gene: TRBD2; j_gene: TRBJ2-3; v_gene: TRBV10-3; abundance: many; CDR3aa: CATQAGRTDTQYF; CDR3nt: TGTGCCACCCAAGCGGGGCGAACAGATACGCAGTATTTT
d_gene: NA; j_gene: TRBJ2-5; v_gene: TRBV6-5; abundance: many; CDR3aa: CASSYSYEETQYF; CDR3nt: TGTGCCAGCAGTTACTCGTATGAGGAGACCCAGTACTTC
d_gene: TRBD2; j_gene: TRBJ2-3; v_gene: TRBV4-2; abundance: many; CDR3aa: CASSQEFRDYTDTQYF; CDR3nt: TGTGCCAGCAGCCAAGAGTTCCGGGACTATACAGATACGCAGTATTTT
d_gene: NA; j_gene: TRBJ1-1; v_gene: TRBV5-1; abundance: few; CDR3aa: CASSLGAGITEAFF; CDR3nt: TGCGCCAGCAGCTTGGGTGCAGGAATCACTGAAGCTTTCTTT
d_gene: NA; j_gene: TRBJ2-7; v_gene: TRBV12-3/TRBV12-4; abundance: many; CDR3aa: CASSTRGRGSSYEQYF; CDR3nt: TGTGCCAGCAGTACTAGAGGGCGGGGCAGCTCCTACGAGCAGTACTTC
d_gene: NA; j_gene: TRBJ2-7; v_gene: TRBV3-1; abundance: many; CDR3aa: CASSHGASYRDEQYF; CDR3nt: TGTGCCAGCAGCCACGGGGCGTCGTATAGGGACGAGCAGTACTTC
d_gene: NA; j_gene: TRBJ1-1; v_gene: TRBV5-1; abundance: many; CDR3aa: CASRDRTRNTEAFF; CDR3nt: TGCGCCAGCAGAGACAGGACGAGGAACACTGAAGCTTTCTTT
d_gene: NA; j_gene: TRBJ2-7; v_gene: TRBV7-2; abundance: many; CDR3aa: CASSLRPGVPYEQYF; CDR3nt: TGTGCCAGCAGCCTACGACCGGGAGTCCCCTACGAGCAGTACTTC
d_gene: NA; j_gene: TRBJ1-1; v_gene: TRBV7-9; abundance: many; CDR3aa: CASSLEVNTEAFF; CDR3nt: TGTGCCAGCAGCTTAGAAGTGAACACTGAAGCTTTCTTT
d_gene: NA; j_gene: TRBJ1-1; v_gene: TRBV18; abundance: many; CDR3aa: CASSLRTENTEAFF; CDR3nt: TGTGCCAGCTCACTTCGGACGGAGAACACTGAAGCTTTCTTT
d_gene: TRBD2; j_gene: TRBJ2-5; v_gene: TRBV12-3/TRBV12-4; abundance: many; CDR3aa: CASSPTGRVETQYF; CDR3nt: TGTGCCAGCAGTCCGACCGGGAGGGTAGAGACCCAGTACTTC